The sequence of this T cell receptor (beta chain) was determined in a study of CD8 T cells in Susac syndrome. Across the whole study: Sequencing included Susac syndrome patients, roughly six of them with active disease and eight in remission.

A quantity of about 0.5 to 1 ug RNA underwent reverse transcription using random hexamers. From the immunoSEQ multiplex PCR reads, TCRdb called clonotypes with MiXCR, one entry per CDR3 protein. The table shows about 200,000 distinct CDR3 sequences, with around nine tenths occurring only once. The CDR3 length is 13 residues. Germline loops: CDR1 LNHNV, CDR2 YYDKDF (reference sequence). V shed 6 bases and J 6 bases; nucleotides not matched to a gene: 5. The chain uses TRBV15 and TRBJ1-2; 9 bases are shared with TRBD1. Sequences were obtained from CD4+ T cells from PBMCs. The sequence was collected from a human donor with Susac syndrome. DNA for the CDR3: TGTGCCACCAGGGGGACAGGGCGGGATGGCTACACCTTC. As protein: CATRGTGRDGYTF.